This T cell receptor beta chain was identified in a study of blood T cell repertoires in COVID-19 (TCRdb year 2020). Concerning the study at large: Samples from collaborators originated in the United States, Italy and Spain and spanned both the acute and convalescent phases of COVID-19. The repertoires were released in a freely available public database intended as a resource for research on the immune response to SARS-CoV-2. The samples were drawn from the first 160 participants of the ongoing ImmuneRACE study and from roughly 1,300 subjects provided by 6 global collaborators. Subjects who had been exposed to COVID-19, were actively infected with it, or had recovered from it provided the deeply sampled blood TCRbeta repertoires that made up the dataset. The material from the prospective study consisted of cDNA or gDNA derived from T cells, B-cell-depleted T cells, or PBMCs. Where HLA class I and class II types were available, the types were taken from metadata supplied by the sample provider, not from assay-based typing. A de-identified subject ID, COVID-19 status, age in years and sex were almost always included in the sample metadata. The investigation overall reported the following: The quantity of clinical and demographic metadata differed by source and by participant and was supplied without curation.

In the germline V gene, CDR1 corresponds to MNHEY and CDR2 to SVGEGT. The cysteine opens and the phenylalanine closes a CDR3 of 17 amino acids. Only the CDR3 region is kept as DNA, spanning 51 bases read in frame from base 1. For this chain, trimming is 4 bases at the V end and 0 bases at the J end, and the number of junction bases without a gene match is 9. In Seattle, one collaborating source enrolled patients while the infection was active and tracked those patients longitudinally over the course of disease. Whole blood was collected in K2EDTA tubes by collaborating institutions according to the institutions' own protocols. Collaborator samples were shipped for TCRbeta analysis as frozen whole blood, isolated PBMCs, or DNA extracted from either sample type. Concerning this clone: Its antigen remains unidentified. Nothing much larger sits one base from this clone, and base qualities are not available.

The immunoSEQ Assay, a bias-controlled multiplex PCR, was used to amplify TCRbeta CDR3 regions from genomic DNA. On the study's bioinformatics: Nucleated cell counts per sample were estimated from amplification of reference gene primers within the assay. To quantify the absolute abundance of each unique TCRbeta CDR3 rearrangement, sequence reads were collapsed and filtered. For each sample, productive Simpson clonality was calculated as the square root of Simpson's diversity index across productive rearrangements. This immuneACCESS table, as held by TCRdb, lists in-frame sequences with V and J called but not all clones. Of the missing ones, under half trace to an unresolved V gene in checked studies; the others have no known cause. V, J and clone size were drawn from that table, and D and trimming were deduced from the DNA. Present in this sample are about 260,000 clones, about nine tenths of which were seen just once. The top ten clones comprise 2% to 3% of the sample.

The chain couples TRBV6-2 or TRBV6-3 to TRBJ1-5; 7 bases in the junction line up with TRBD1. This TCR derives from a person under 30 with COVID-19, enrolled during active disease. The material sequenced was peripheral blood. The CDR3 has the sequence CASSSETQGYSNQPQHF. The DNA is TGTGCCAGCAGTTCAGAGACACAGGGGTATAGCAATCAGCCCCAGCATTTT.